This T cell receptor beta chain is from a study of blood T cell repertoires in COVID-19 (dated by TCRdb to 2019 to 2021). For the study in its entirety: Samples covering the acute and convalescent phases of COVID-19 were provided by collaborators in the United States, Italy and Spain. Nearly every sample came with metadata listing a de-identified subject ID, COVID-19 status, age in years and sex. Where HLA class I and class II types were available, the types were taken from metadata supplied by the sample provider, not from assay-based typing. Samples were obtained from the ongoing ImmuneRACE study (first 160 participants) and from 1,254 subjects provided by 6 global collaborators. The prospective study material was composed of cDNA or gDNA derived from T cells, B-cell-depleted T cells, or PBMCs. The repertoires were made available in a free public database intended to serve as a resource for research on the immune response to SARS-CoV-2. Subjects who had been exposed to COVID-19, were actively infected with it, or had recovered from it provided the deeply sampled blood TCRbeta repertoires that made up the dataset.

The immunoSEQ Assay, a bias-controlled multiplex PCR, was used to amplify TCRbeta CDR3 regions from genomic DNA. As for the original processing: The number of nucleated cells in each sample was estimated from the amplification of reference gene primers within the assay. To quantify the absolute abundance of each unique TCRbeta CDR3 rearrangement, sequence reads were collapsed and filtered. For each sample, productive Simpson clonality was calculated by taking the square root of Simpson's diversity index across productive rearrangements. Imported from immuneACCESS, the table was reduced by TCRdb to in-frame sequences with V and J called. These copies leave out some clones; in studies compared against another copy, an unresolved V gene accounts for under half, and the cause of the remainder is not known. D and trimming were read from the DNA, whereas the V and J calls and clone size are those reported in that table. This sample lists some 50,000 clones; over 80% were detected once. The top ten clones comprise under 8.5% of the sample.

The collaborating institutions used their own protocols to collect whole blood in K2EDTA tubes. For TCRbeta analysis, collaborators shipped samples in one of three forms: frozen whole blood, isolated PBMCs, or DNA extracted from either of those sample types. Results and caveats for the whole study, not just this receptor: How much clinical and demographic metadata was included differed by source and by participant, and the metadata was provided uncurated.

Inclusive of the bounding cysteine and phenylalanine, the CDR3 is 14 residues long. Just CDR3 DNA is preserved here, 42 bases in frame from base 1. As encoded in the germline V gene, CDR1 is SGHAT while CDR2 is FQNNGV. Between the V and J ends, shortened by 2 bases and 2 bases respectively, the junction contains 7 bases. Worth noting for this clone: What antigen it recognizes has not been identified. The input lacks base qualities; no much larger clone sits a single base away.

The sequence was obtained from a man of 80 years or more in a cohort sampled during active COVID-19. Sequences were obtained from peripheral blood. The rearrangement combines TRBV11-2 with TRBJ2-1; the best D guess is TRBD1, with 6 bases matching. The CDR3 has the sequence CASSLWTAYNEQFF. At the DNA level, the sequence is TGTGCCAGCAGCTTATGGACAGCCTACAATGAGCAGTTCTTC.